Shown below are 5 T cell receptor beta chains from a single sample sequenced in a study of T-cell reconstitution after alpha-beta-depleted transplantation in children. Unique molecular identifiers were incorporated into the prepared TCRbeta library. Each CDR3 protein gets one entry after TCRdb re-called the PCR reads with MiXCR. The sample lists a few hundred thousand distinct CDR3 sequences, approximately 10% seen once, with 2% to 2.5% in the top ten. This material consisted of PBMCs from the stem cell graft donor, taken from the stem cell graft. The receptors were sampled from a human donor who donated a stem cell graft to a child with acute lymphoblastic leukemia.

This clonotype was seen only a few times. CDR3 sequence (DNA): TGTGCCAGCAGTTTGGGACAACGGAATGAGCAGTTCTTC. Translating gives CASSLGQRNEQFF. The rearrangement uses TRBV28 and TRBJ2-1; tentative D call: TRBD1 (6 bases). Per the germline V gene, CDR1 is MDHEN and CDR2 is SYDVKM. The CDR3 runs to 13 residues. The V end was cut by 3 bases, the J end by 7 bases, with 10 bases between.

This clonotype was seen a few times. The chain couples TRBV7-6 to TRBJ2-2, with D possibly being TRBD2 (5 bases). Trimming pared 2 bases from V and 6 bases from J, leaving 10 bases between. CDR1 is SGHVS and CDR2 is FNYEAQ in the germline V gene. This CDR3 spans 14 amino acids. The CDR3 region is CASSLPWRAGELFF. The CDR3 nucleotides read TGTGCCAGCAGCTTACCATGGCGGGCCGGGGAGCTGTTTTTT.

This chain connects TRBV7-2 to TRBJ1-2; D is possibly TRBD1 (6 bases). CDR1 and CDR2 (germline): SGHTA, FQGNSA. CDR3 length: 13 residues. V was shortened by 6 bases and J by 6 bases, with 14 bases between the two germline ends. DNA of the CDR3: TGTGCCAGCAGGGATACAGGGAAGGATGGCTACACCTTC. It codes for CASRDTGKDGYTF.

This clonotype was seen many times. CDR3 nucleotide sequence: TGTGCCAGCACCACTCCGGAAGGGGGTACTGGGTATGGCTACACCTTC. Protein sequence: CASTTPEGGTGYGYTF. The V call is TRBV12-3 or TRBV12-4, the J call TRBJ1-2, with D perhaps TRBD1 (6 bases). V lost 7 bases, J lost 5 bases, and 23 bases lay in between. The CDR3 sequence is 16 residues long.

The gene calls are TRBV10-3 and TRBJ2-1; 9 bases map to TRBD2. The CDR3 contains 15 residues. CDR1 and CDR2 (germline): ENHRY, SYGVKD. V shed 7 bases, J shed 0 bases, and the junction held 4 bases outside the gene matches. The CDR3 sequence is CAIMGSGSSYNEQFF. In DNA, the CDR3 is TGTGCCATCATGGGTAGCGGGAGCTCCTACAATGAGCAGTTCTTC.